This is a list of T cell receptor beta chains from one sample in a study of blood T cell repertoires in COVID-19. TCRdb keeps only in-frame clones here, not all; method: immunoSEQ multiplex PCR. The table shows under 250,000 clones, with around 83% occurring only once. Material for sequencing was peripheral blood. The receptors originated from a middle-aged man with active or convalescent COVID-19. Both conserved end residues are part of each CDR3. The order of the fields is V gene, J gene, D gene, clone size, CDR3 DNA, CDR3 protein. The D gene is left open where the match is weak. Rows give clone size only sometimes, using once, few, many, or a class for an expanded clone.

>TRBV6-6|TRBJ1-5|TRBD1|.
TGTGCCAGCAGTTACGGGACAGGCCGTCAACCCCAGCATTTT
CASSYGTGRQPQHF
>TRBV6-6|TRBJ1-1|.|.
TGTGCCAGCAGTTATGGAACCGGGGTAAGAACGACTGAAGCTTTCTTT
CASSYGTGVRTTEAFF
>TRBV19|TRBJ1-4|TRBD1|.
TGTGCCAGTAGTCTACGGGGACAGGCATTTGATGAAAAACTGTTTTTT
CASSLRGQAFDEKLFF
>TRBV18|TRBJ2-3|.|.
TGTGCCAGCTCAGAGGGACATACCACAGATACGCAGTATTTT
CASSEGHTTDTQYF
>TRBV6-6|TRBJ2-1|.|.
TGTGCCAGCAGTTACACCCCCGGGAATGAGCAGTTCTTC
CASSYTPGNEQFF
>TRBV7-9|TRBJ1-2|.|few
TGTGCCAGCAGCCGGGCCAATGGAGGGATCTATGGCTACACCTTC
CASSRANGGIYGYTF
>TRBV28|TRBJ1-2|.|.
TGTGCCAGCAGCCGGAGGGATACCGGGAGTTATGGCTACACCTTC
CASSRRDTGSYGYTF
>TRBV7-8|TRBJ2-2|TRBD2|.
TGTGCCAGCAAGTCGCCACTAGCGGGAGATCACGGGGAGCTGTTTTTT
CASKSPLAGDHGELFF
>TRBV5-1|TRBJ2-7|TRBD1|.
TGCGCCAGCAGCTTTGGGGCAGGGGGCACCTACGAGCAGTACTTC
CASSFGAGGTYEQYF
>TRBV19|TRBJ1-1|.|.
TGTGCCAGTAGTATTGGGGCAGACACTGAAGCTTTCTTT
CASSIGADTEAFF
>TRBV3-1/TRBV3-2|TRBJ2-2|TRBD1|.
TGTGCCAGCAGCCTACCCGGGACAGGGACCGGGGAGCTGTTTTTT
CASSLPGTGTGELFF
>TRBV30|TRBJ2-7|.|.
TGTGCCTGGACGCCTAGCAGTTCCTACGAGCAGTACTTC
CAWTPSSSYEQYF
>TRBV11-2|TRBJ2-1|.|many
TGTGCCAGCAGCACTAACCGGGACTCCGTATCCTACAATGAGCAGTTCTTC
CASSTNRDSVSYNEQFF
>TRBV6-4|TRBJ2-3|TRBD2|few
TGTGCCAGCAGTTCGGGGGGGAGCACAGATACGCAGTATTTT
CASSSGGSTDTQYF
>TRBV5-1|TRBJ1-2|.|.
TGCGCCAGCAGCTTGAGGCAGGGGTTGAGAGGCTACACCTTC
CASSLRQGLRGYTF
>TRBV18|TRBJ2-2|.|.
TGTGCCAGCTCCCTATCGGCCGGGGAGCTGTTTTTT
CASSLSAGELFF
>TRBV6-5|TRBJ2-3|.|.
TGTGCCAGAGGGGGGGGGCCAAGCACAGATACGCAGTATTTT
CARGGGPSTDTQYF
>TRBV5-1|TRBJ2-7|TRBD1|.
TGCGCCAGCAGCCAAGACAGGGTGACTTCCTACGAGCAGTACTTC
CASSQDRVTSYEQYF
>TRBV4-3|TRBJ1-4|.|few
TGCGCCAGCAGCCAAGGGGTCAGGCCAACAACTAATGAAAAACTGTTTTTT
CASSQGVRPTTNEKLFF
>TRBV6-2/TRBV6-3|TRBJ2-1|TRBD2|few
TGTGCCAGCAGTGCGGTCGGGACTACAGAGCAGTTCTTC
CASSAVGTTEQFF
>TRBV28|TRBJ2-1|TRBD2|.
TGTGCCAGCAGTCCGACGAGACTAGCGGAGCAGTTCTTC
CASSPTRLAEQFF
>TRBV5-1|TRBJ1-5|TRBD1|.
TGCGCCAGCAGCTCTACAGGGGGCAATCAGCCCCAGCATTTT
CASSSTGGNQPQHF
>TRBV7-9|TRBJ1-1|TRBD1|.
TGTGCCAGCAGCTCGGACAGGGCATACACTGAAGCTTTCTTT
CASSSDRAYTEAFF
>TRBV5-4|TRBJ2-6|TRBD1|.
TGTGCCAGCAGCTTGGGACAGGGAGCATTCTCTGGGGCCAACGTCCTGACTTTC
CASSLGQGAFSGANVLTF
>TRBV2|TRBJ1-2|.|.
TGTGCCAGCAGCGAGGAGCCGGGGGCTAACTATGGCTACACCTTC
CASSEEPGANYGYTF
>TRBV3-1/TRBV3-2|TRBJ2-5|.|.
TGTGCCAGCAGCGCGCCGGGACTCAGGGCCGGGGAGACCCAGTACTTC
CASSAPGLRAGETQYF
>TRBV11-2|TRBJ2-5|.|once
TGTGCCAGCAGCCCCGGACAGCTAGTCATTGAGACCCAGTACTTC
CASSPGQLVIETQYF
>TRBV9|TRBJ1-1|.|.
TGTGCCAGCAGCCGAGGGGGGAACACTGAAGCTTTCTTT
CASSRGGNTEAFF